Each of the 2 T cell receptor beta chains below was sequenced from the same sample in a study of blood T cell repertoires in COVID-19. The table came from immunoSEQ multiplex PCR; TCRdb's copy has only in-frame clones and leaves some out. The sample includes hundreds of thousands of clones, around 91% of them seen just once. Material for sequencing was peripheral blood. These TCRs come from a woman younger than 30 who had recovered from COVID-19.

This clone was counted once. The V gene is TRBV29-1, the J gene TRBJ2-1, with 10 bases fitting TRBD2. The CDR3 is made up of 21 amino acids. J was trimmed by 0 bases and V by 2 bases; bases with no gene match: 19. Germline loops: CDR1 SQVTM, CDR2 ANQGSEA. The chain's CDR3 is CSVELGSGLAGAPSSYNEQFF. The DNA for the CDR3 is TGCAGCGTTGAATTAGGTAGTGGGCTAGCGGGAGCCCCGAGCTCCTACAATGAGCAGTTCTTC.

The chain uses TRBV7-2 and TRBJ2-3, with a possible D match to TRBD2 (6 bases). There are 11 residues in the CDR3. The germline gives CDR1 SGHTA, CDR2 FQGNSA. Deletions cut 5 bases from V and 9 bases from J, with 9 bases between. This chain's CDR3 is CASSTRETQYF. The CDR3 region has the DNA TGTGCCAGCAGCACCCGGGAGACGCAGTATTTT. The whole variable domain, remainder taken from reference TRBV7-2 and TRBJ2-3, is GAGVSQSPSNKVTEKGKDVELRCDPISGHTALYWYRQSLGQGLEFLIYFQGNSAPDKSGLPSDRFSAERTGGSVSTLTIQRTQQEDSAVYLCASSTRETQYFGPGTRLTVL.